This T cell receptor beta chain emerged from a study of PD-L1 blockade in urothelial cancer. Study context: Male sex and bladder-origin urothelial cancer were recorded for about 85% of the roughly 29 patients. Each patient had 0 to 3 earlier chemotherapy regimens. Blood was tested 3 weeks (second dose) and 6 weeks into treatment.

Germline values: CDR1 SGHTA, CDR2 FQGNSA. V lost 4 bases and J 0 bases, leaving 14 bases between the germline ends. The CDR3 sequence is 16 residues long. Synthetic TCR analog templates were spiked into all PCRs individually. The method was immunoSEQ multiplex PCR; TCRdb's version includes in-frame clones alone and lacks a portion of them. Among about 84,000 clones listed, around 76% were seen once. The source is a man between 65 and 85 years old with urothelial cancer. J is TRBJ2-3 and V is TRBV7-2; possible D gene TRBD1, 6 bases. This specimen was PBMCs, taken around atezolizumab (anti-PD-L1) treatment. As DNA, the CDR3 is TGTGCCAGCAGCTACCGGACAGCCCCTAGCACAGATACGCAGTATTTT. It specifies CASSYRTAPSTDTQYF.